This TCR beta chain was identified during a study of blood T cell repertoires in COVID-19 (dated by TCRdb to between 2020 and 2021). Some background on the complete study: The collaborator samples originated in the United States, Italy and Spain and spanned the acute and convalescent phases of COVID-19. The prospective study material was composed of cDNA or gDNA derived from T cells, B-cell-depleted T cells, or PBMCs. Deeply sampled blood TCRbeta repertoires from subjects exposed to, actively infected with, or recovered from COVID-19 were included in the dataset. The repertoires were released in a freely available public database intended as a resource for research on the immune response to SARS-CoV-2. The samples were drawn from two sources: the first 160 participants of the ongoing ImmuneRACE study, and 950 to 1,500 subjects contributed by 6 global collaborators. A de-identified subject ID, COVID-19 status, age in years and sex were almost always included in the sample metadata. Where available, HLA class I and class II types were taken from metadata supplied by the sample provider and were not determined by assay-based typing. The investigation overall reported the following: How much clinical and demographic metadata was included differed by source and by participant, and the metadata was provided uncurated.

Spanning cysteine to phenylalanine, the CDR3 consists of 14 amino acids. Solely the CDR3 DNA is kept, with 42 bases framed from the first base. V is reduced by 1 base and J by 6 bases, leaving a spacing of 13 bases between them. Sequences LGHDT (CDR1) and YNNKEL (CDR2) are obtained from the germline V gene (reference sequence). TCRbeta CDR3 regions were amplified from genomic DNA by means of the immunoSEQ Assay, a bias-controlled multiplex PCR. Per the original workflow: Nucleated cell counts per sample were estimated from amplification of reference gene primers within the assay. To quantify the absolute abundance of each unique TCRbeta CDR3 rearrangement, sequence reads were collapsed and filtered. For each sample, productive Simpson clonality was calculated as the square root of Simpson's diversity index across productive rearrangements. What TCRdb holds here is the immuneACCESS table cut down to in-frame rearrangements. Part of the clones is not present; checked against another copy, under half of the missing clones reflect an unresolved V gene, and the others are unexplained. Clonal size and the V and J genes are those of that table, whereas D and trimming came from the DNA. In this sample the table shows roughly 310,000 clones, approximately 90% of which occur a single time. The ten largest clones add up to roughly 8.9% of the sample.

Enrolling through a virtual design, the prospective study's participants ranged in age from roughly 18 to 90 years and lived across some 22 United States geographic areas. In the prospective study, cohorts were assigned on the basis of participant-reported clinical history obtained from a screening survey and a study questionnaire. Recovered participants in ImmuneRACE Cohort 3 were defined by two consecutive negative NP/OP PCR tests, clearance by a healthcare professional, or resolution of symptoms. In the prospective study, whole blood, serum and a nasopharyngeal or oropharyngeal swab were collected from each participant by mobile phlebotomists. Over a 2-month period, participants in the prospective study had the option of providing additional blood draws and questionnaires. Blood samples from the prospective study were shipped frozen or at room temperature prior to DNA extraction. About this clone: This receptor's antigen is unknown. Base qualities are not recorded, but no much larger clone differs from it by a single base.

The TCR was taken from a middle-aged woman who had recovered from COVID-19. The sequencing input was PBMCs or T cells enriched from blood (not recorded which). This chain joins TRBV3-1 (or the pseudogene TRBV3-2) to TRBJ2-7; perhaps TRBD1 is the D gene, with 6 bases matching. The sequenced DNA: TGTGCCAGCAGCCAAGGCTCAAGGGGGAGCGAGCAGTACTTC. It is translated as CASSQGSRGSEQYF.